This T cell receptor (beta chain) was identified during a study of T cell repertoires in cytomegalovirus infection. About the study: CMV infection and matching HLA type were both indicated by public TCR beta signatures. Findings of the study overall: Identification of carriers of CMV plus the relevant HLA was performed using cumulative public TCR beta family frequency.

One entry per CDR3 protein, called by TCRdb with MiXCR from the reads. This table has about 740,000 distinct CDR3 sequences, approximately 34% appearing once. Germline values: CDR1 MNHEY, CDR2 SMNVEV (reference sequence). Germline trimming cut 2 bases from V and 2 bases from J; bases unmatched to any gene: 7. The CDR3 spans 16 residues. Points on this clonotype: The antigen is unknown.

This receptor was identified in a human donor in good health (CMV status not recorded). Some clones in this sample may be carry-over from other donors' samples. The specimen was PBMCs. This rearrangement joins TRBV27 to TRBJ1-2; 8 bases fit TRBD1. The CDR3: CASSLTGQGLNYGYTF. The CDR3 DNA is TGTGCCAGCAGTTTAACAGGACAGGGTTTAAACTATGGCTACACCTTC.